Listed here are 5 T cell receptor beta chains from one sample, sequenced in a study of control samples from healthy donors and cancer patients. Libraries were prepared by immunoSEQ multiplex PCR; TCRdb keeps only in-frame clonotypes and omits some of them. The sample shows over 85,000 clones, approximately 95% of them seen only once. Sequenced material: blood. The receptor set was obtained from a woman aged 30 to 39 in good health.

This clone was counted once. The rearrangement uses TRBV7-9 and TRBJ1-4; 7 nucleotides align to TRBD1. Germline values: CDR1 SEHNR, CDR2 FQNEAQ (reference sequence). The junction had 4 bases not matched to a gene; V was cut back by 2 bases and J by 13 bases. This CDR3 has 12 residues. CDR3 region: CASSLSTGALFF. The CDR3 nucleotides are TGTGCCAGCAGCTTAAGTACAGGGGCACTGTTTTTT.

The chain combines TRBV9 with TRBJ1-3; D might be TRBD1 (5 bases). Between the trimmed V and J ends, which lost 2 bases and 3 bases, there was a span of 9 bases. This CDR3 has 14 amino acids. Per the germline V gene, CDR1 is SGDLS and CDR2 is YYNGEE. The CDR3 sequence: CASSVGRGGNTIYF. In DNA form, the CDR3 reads TGTGCCAGCAGCGTCGGAAGGGGTGGAAACACCATATATTTT.

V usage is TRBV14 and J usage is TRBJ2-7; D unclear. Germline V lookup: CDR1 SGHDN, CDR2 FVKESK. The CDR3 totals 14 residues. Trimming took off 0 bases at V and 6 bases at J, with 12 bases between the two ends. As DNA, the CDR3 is TGTGCCAGCAGCCAAGATGCCAGGAGAGGCGAGCAGTACTTC. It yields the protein CASSQDARRGEQYF.

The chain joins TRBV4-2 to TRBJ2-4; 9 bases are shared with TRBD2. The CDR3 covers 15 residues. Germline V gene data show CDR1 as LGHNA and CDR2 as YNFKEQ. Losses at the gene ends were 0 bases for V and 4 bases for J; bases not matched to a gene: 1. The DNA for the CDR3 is TGTGCCAGCAGCCAAGATACTAGCGGGAAAAACATTCAGTACTTC. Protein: CASSQDTSGKNIQYF.

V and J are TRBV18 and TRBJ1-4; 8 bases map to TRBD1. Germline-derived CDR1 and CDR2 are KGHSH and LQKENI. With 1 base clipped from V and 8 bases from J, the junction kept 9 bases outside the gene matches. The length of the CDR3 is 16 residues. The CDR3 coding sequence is TGTGCCAGCTCACCACTTAATGGACAGGGCCGAGAAAAACTGTTTTTT. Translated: CASSPLNGQGREKLFF.